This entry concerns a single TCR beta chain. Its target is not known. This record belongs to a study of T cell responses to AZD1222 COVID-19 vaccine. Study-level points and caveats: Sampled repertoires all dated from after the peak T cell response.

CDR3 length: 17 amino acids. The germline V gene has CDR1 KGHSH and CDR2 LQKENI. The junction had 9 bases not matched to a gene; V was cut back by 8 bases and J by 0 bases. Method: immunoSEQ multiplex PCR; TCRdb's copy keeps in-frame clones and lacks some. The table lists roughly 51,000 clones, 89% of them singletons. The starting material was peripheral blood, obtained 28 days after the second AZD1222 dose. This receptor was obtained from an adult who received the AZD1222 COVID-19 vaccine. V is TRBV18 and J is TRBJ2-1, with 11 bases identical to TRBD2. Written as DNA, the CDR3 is TGTGCCAGCACCACGACTAGCGGGACGAGCTCCTACAATGAGCAGTTCTTC. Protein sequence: CASTTTSGTSSYNEQFF.